This TCR beta chain was identified during a study of T cell repertoires in cytomegalovirus infection. Via MiXCR, TCRdb re-called the reads, giving one row per CDR3 protein. Altogether under 350,000 distinct CDR3 sequences are present, around 9.6% being singletons, with the ten largest covering around 2.4%. This clonotype was found many times. This clonotype originated in a human donor in good health (CMV status not recorded). Some clones in this sample may be carry-over from other donors' samples. The sequenced sample consisted of PBMCs.

CDR3: CASSARAGNSPLHF. The CDR3 bases are TGTGCCAGCAGCGCCCGGGCCGGGAATTCACCCCTCCACTTT. The gene calls are TRBV7-8 and TRBJ1-6; D gene unclear. Per the germline V gene, CDR1 is SGHVS and CDR2 is FQNEAQ. The CDR3 is made up of 14 amino acids. V was trimmed by 5 bases and J by 7 bases, leaving 12 bases between them.